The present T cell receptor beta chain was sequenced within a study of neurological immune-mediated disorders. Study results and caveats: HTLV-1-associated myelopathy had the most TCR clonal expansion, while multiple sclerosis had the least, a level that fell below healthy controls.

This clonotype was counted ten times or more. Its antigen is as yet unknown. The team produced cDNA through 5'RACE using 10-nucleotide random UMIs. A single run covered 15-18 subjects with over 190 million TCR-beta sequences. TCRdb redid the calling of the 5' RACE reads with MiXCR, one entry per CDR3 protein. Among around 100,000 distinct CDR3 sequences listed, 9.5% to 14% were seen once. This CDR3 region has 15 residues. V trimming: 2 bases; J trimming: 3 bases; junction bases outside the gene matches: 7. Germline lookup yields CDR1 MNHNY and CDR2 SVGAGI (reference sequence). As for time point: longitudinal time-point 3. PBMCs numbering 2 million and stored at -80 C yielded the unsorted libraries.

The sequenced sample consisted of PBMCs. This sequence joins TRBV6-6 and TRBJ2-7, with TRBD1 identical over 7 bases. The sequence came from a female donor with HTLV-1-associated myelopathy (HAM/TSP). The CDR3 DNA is TGTGCCAGCAGTTACGGTGGGGGACAGATCTACGAGCAGTACTTC. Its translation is CASSYGGGQIYEQYF.